The 15 T cell receptor beta chains below all came from one sample that was sequenced in a study of cytomegalovirus exposure and HLA in healthy donors. The PCR had 60 Vbeta and 13 Jbeta primers. The table came from immunoSEQ multiplex PCR; TCRdb's copy has only in-frame clones and leaves some out. The repertoire includes 180,000 or so clones, 65% to 85% of them detected once, and around 0.8% sits in the top ten. Sequenced material: PBMCs. The receptor source for this set is a woman aged 18-35 years in good health and CMV-seronegative.

The chain employs TRBV25-1 and TRBJ2-7; possibly TRBD1 for D (6 bases). Germline CDR1 and CDR2: MGHDK and SYGVNS. The length of the CDR3 is 15 residues. V was trimmed by 4 bases and J by 3 bases, leaving 16 bases between them. This chain's CDR3 is CASSGTVSRFYEQYF. CDR3 DNA: TGTGCCAGCAGTGGGACAGTAAGTCGATTCTACGAGCAGTACTTC.

J is TRBJ1-1 and V is TRBV2; no firm D call. V lost 6 bases and J 0 bases, leaving 11 bases between the germline ends. Germline V lookup: CDR1 SNHLY, CDR2 FYNNEI. The CDR3 has 14 residues. In nucleotides, the CDR3 is TGTGCCAGCAGGACGAATCGGGTGAACACTGAAGCTTTCTTT. This sequence encodes CASRTNRVNTEAFF.

This clone has only a few counts. The chain uses TRBV29-1 and TRBJ2-1; possibly TRBD2 for D (5 bases). CDR1 is SQVTM, CDR2 ANQGSEA, per germline. The CDR3 contains 13 residues. V lost 3 bases and J lost 12, with 18 bases in between. CDR3 residues: CSVDDLSSIGQFF. As DNA, the CDR3 is TGCAGCGTTGACGATTTATCTAGCATTGGGCAGTTCTTC.

V is TRBV10-3 and J is TRBJ2-4; the D gene is possibly TRBD2 (6 bases). The ends were cut back, 4 bases at V and 0 bases at J, with 16 bases in the middle. This CDR3 is 17 amino acids long. Looked up from germline, CDR1 is ENHRY and CDR2 is SYGVKD. The CDR3 DNA sequence: TGTGCCATCAGTGCCTATAAACTAGCAGAAGCCAAAAACATTCAGTACTTC. It encodes CAISAYKLAEAKNIQYF.

The V gene is TRBV29-1, the J gene TRBJ2-3, with 10 bases fitting TRBD2. J gave up 5 bases and V 3 bases, and 2 bases lay outside the gene matches. The CDR3 contains 13 residues. CDR1 SQVTM and CDR2 ANQGSEA come from the germline V gene. The DNA for the CDR3 is TGCAGCGTTGATACTAGCGGGATAGATACGCAGTATTTT. This translates into CSVDTSGIDTQYF.

This clone was counted between two and nine times. This chain uses TRBV2 with TRBJ1-1; possible D gene TRBD1, 5 bases. There are 11 residues in the CDR3. Deletions cut 6 bases from V and 6 bases from J, with 8 bases between. The germline gives CDR1 SNHLY, CDR2 FYNNEI. The CDR3 reads CASRRGSEAFF. Here the CDR3 DNA reads TGTGCCAGCAGGCGGGGCTCTGAAGCTTTCTTT.

The sample holds a few counts of this clone. This sequence joins TRBV14 and TRBJ1-2; D perhaps matches TRBD1 (6 bases). Trimming took 4 bases from V and 0 from J, leaving 12 bases between them. Germline CDR1 and CDR2: SGHDN and FVKESK. This CDR3 is built from 15 residues. The CDR3 sequence is CASSPRTAPNYGYTF. The CDR3 DNA follows: TGTGCCAGCAGCCCAAGGACAGCGCCTAACTATGGCTACACCTTC. The whole variable domain, filled in from reference TRBV14 and TRBJ1-2, reads EAGVTQFPSHSVIEKGQTVTLRCDPISGHDNLYWYRRVMGKEIKFLLHFVKESKQDESGMPNNRFLAERTGGTYSTLKVQPAELEDSGVYFCASSPRTAPNYGYTFGSGTRLTVV.

This clone has just one count. Written as DNA, the CDR3 is TGTGCCAGCGTCAGGGAATCCTACGAGCAGTACTTC. This encodes CASVRESYEQYF. The chain recombines TRBV2 with TRBJ2-7; D is possibly TRBD1 (5 bases). The length of the CDR3 is 12 residues. Between the trimmed V and J ends, which lost 8 bases and 1 base, there was a span of 9 bases. Germline V gene data show CDR1 as SNHLY and CDR2 as FYNNEI.

The chain uses TRBV15 and TRBJ2-2; D is uncertain. Trimming cost V 6 bases and J 1 base, with 9 bases left between them. CDR3 size: 14 residues. CDR1 is LNHNV and CDR2 is YYDKDF in the germline V gene (reference sequence). Written as DNA, the CDR3 is TGTGCCACCAGTCACTCTGAGAACACCGGGGAGCTGTTTTTT. Translated: CATSHSENTGELFF.

This clone was detected a few times. The chain combines TRBV4-3 with TRBJ2-3, with unresolved D. V lost 0 bases and J 5 bases, leaving 21 bases between the germline ends. The CDR3 is 18 amino acids. Germline V lookup: CDR1 LGHNA, CDR2 YSLEER. The CDR3 protein is CASSQDLLAGTALDTQYF. The DNA of the CDR3 is TGCGCCAGCAGCCAAGATCTACTGGCAGGAACAGCTCTAGATACGCAGTATTTT.

The V and J genes are TRBV27 and TRBJ2-2, with D perhaps matching TRBD1 (6 bases). Germline V gives CDR1 MNHEY, CDR2 SMNVEV (reference sequence). Trimming pared 2 bases from V and 0 bases from J, leaving 7 bases between. The CDR3 sequence is 15 residues long. The CDR3 is CASSLDRTNTGELFF. CDR3 DNA sequence: TGTGCCAGCAGTTTAGACAGGACGAACACCGGGGAGCTGTTTTTT.

The gene calls are TRBV7-3 and TRBJ2-7, with a tentative D call TRBD2 (6 bases). Germline CDR1 SGHTA, CDR2 FQGTGA. CDR3 length equals 15 residues. Trimming stripped 0 bases from V and 5 bases from J, with 14 bases between. CDR3 loop: CASSLTGFGSDEQYF. In nucleotides, the CDR3 is TGTGCCAGCAGCTTAACGGGATTCGGGAGTGACGAGCAGTACTTC.

This clone was recorded once. The chain couples TRBV4-1 to TRBJ1-3; D is uncertain. The germline V gene encodes CDR1 MGHRA and CDR2 YSYEKL. The CDR3 totals 11 residues. V was cut by 2 bases and J by 16 bases, with 12 bases left in between. CDR3 nucleotide sequence: TGCGCCAGCAGCCAACGGGCAGGACTGTATTTT. It codes for CASSQRAGLYF.

This clone has a handful of counts. This chain joins TRBV28 and TRBJ1-2, with D possibly being TRBD1 (5 bases). Per the germline V gene, CDR1 is MDHEN and CDR2 is SYDVKM. Trimming stripped 3 bases from V and 5 bases from J, with 16 bases between. The length of the CDR3 is 15 residues. The CDR3 region is CASSFGLIRDYGYTF. CDR3 coding DNA: TGTGCCAGCAGTTTCGGCCTCATCAGGGATTATGGCTACACCTTC.

The chain is built from TRBV6-1 and TRBJ2-2; 7 bases line up with TRBD2. The CDR3 covers 14 residues. CDR1 and CDR2 from the germline V gene are MNHNS and SASEGT. After removal of 7 bases from V and 3 bases from J, the junction contained 5 bases not matched to a gene. In DNA form, the CDR3 reads TGTGCCAGCATGGTGCTAGCGGACACCGGGGAGCTGTTTTTT. Protein: CASMVLADTGELFF.